This TCR beta chain originates from a study of CD8+ T cells in alopecia areata. Trimming removed 3 bases from V and 2 bases from J, with 4 bases in between. Germline CDR1 and CDR2: MGHRA and YSYEKL. CDR3 size: 12 residues. Extracted RNA was reverse transcribed, and the resulting cDNA served as sequencing template. TCRdb's table, derived via immunoSEQ multiplex PCR, lists solely in-frame clones and lacks some. The sample contains about 76,000 clones, around 65% of which appear only once. Whole-study findings and limits: Among the 100 top clones, expanded CD8+ clones, like scalp clonality, were significantly decreased by tofacitinib.

The treatment: oral pan-JAK inhibitor, 5-10 mg twice daily. A single count supports this clone. Its antigen is unidentified. This TCR came from a human donor with alopecia areata. The sequences come from CD8+ T cells sorted from blood, collected at week 24, from a patient treated with tofacitinib. J is TRBJ1-1 and V is TRBV4-1; D unclear. CDR3 loop: CASSHGNTEAFF. CDR3 nucleotide sequence: TGCGCCAGCAGCCACGGAAACACTGAAGCTTTCTTT.